The clone carrying this T cell receptor beta chain was observed a single time. Using immunoSEQ multiplex PCR, the repertoire was profiled, and TCRdb retains in-frame clones only, with some absent. The sample lists roughly 74,000 clones; approximately 92% were seen once. If patients had autoimmune disease history or systemic immunosuppression, they were excluded. The ends were cut back, 6 bases at V and 0 bases at J, with 24 bases in the middle. CDR3 length: 18 residues. CDR1 and CDR2 from the germline V gene are KGHSH and LQKENI. The entry originates in a study of OX40 agonist ivuxolimab in advanced cancers. Overall study: Patients received ivuxolimab, an agonistic anti-OX40 (CD134) antibody. Ivuxolimab was administered intravenously to patients at 0.01 to 10 mg/kg every 2 weeks.

The V gene is TRBV18, the J gene TRBJ2-7, with D possibly being TRBD2 (6 bases). The sample was CD4+ or CD8+ T cells sorted from blood, taken in a trial of the OX40 agonist ivuxolimab. This clonotype was sampled from an adult with an advanced solid tumor such as melanoma, head and neck, liver or kidney cancer. CDR3 sequence reads: CASSGPSRGLGLSYEQYF. The CDR3 coding sequence is TGTGCCAGCTCCGGTCCGTCCCGGGGACTCGGCCTCTCCTACGAGCAGTACTTC.